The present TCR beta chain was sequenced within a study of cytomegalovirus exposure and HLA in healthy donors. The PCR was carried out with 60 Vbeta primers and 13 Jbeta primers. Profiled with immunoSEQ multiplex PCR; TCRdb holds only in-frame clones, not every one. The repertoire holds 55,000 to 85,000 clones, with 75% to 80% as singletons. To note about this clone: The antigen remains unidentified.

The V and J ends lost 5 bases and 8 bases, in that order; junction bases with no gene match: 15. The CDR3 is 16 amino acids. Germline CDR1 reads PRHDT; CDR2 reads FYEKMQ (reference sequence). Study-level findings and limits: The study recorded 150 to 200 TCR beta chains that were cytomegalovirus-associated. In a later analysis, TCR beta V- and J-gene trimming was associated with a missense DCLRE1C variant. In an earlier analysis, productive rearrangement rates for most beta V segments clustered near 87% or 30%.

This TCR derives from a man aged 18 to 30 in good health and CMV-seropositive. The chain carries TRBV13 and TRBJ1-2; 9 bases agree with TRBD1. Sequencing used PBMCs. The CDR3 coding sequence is TGTGCCAGCAGCAGCGACCGGGACAGGGTAACGCGGGGCTACACCTTC. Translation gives CASSSDRDRVTRGYTF.